Below, 27 T cell receptor beta chains from the same sample are listed, as sequenced in a study of T cell clonality in common variable immunodeficiency. Their recognized antigens are unknown. Only in-frame clones appear in the TCRdb table, and some are missing; sequencing was by immunoSEQ multiplex PCR. This sample shows approximately 20,000 clones and no singletons; more than 2.5% rests with the ten largest. Findings and limits, study-wide: Common variable immunodeficiency TCR beta sequences reportedly had fewer deletions and N-nucleotide insertions.

Sequences were obtained from peripheral blood mononuclear cells. The receptors stem from a human donor with common variable immunodeficiency.

This clone was recorded many times. The read stops 3 residues short of the end of the CDR3; the missing end is completed from the germline J gene. The rearrangement links TRBV29-1 to TRBJ1-1; a possible D gene is TRBD1 (5 bases). With 3 bases removed from V and 5 bases from J, the gap between germline ends came to 16 bases. The CDR3 covers 14 residues. Germline loops: CDR1 SQVTM, CDR2 ANQGSEA. The covered CDR3 bases are TGCAGCGTTGAGACGGACGGAGGGGAAACTGAA. Translating gives CSVETDGGETE. In full, the CDR3 reads CSVETDGGETEAFF.

Comment on this clone: The missing CDR3 end, 3 residues past where the read stops, is filled in from the germline J gene. The rearrangement uses TRBV25-1 and TRBJ2-1; the match to TRBD1 covers 9 bases. The CDR3 is 15 amino acids. Trimming cost V 4 bases and J 6 bases; bases outside gene matches: 7. Germline loops: CDR1 MGHDK, CDR2 SYGVNS. The DNA read from the CDR3 is TGTGCCAGCAGTGCGCTACAGGGGGCCCTCAATGAG. Protein: CASSALQGALNE. The full CDR3 is CASSALQGALNEQFF.

This clone was recorded at least ten times. The read falls 3 residues short of the CDR3 end, and the missing part is taken from the germline J gene. The rearrangement links TRBV2 to TRBJ1-2; 7 bases match TRBD1. V lost 7 bases and J lost 7; bases outside the gene matches: 6. Germline lookup yields CDR1 SNHLY and CDR2 FYNNEI. This CDR3 has 12 residues. The CDR3 spells CASTPGGGGYTF. The sequenced CDR3 bases are TGTGCCAGCACCCCAGGGGGTGGTGGC. Full variable domain (missing parts from reference TRBV2 and TRBJ1-2): EPEVTQTPSHQVTQMGQEVILRCVPISNHLYFYWYRQILGQKVEFLVSFYNNEISEKSEIFDDQFSVERPDGSNFTLKIRSTKLEDSAMYFCASTPGGGGYTFGSGTRLTVV.

This clone was recorded at least ten times. The read ends 3 residues early relative to the CDR3; the germline J gene fills the gap. This chain uses TRBV19 with TRBJ1-6; 8 nucleotides line up with TRBD1. V lost 10 bases, J lost 0 bases, and 5 bases stayed unmatched. Germline CDR1 reads LNHDA; CDR2 reads SQIVND (reference sequence). The CDR3 runs 15 residues. CDR3 amino acids: CATTGGNSYNSPLHF. The sequenced part of the CDR3 DNA is TGTGCCACTACAGGGGGAAACTCCTATAATTCACCC.

This clone appeared many times. Sequencing ends 3 residues short of the CDR3 end; the germline J gene provides the rest. The chain is built from TRBV7-2 and TRBJ2-7; 10 nucleotides match TRBD1. CDR3 length: 15 amino acids. J was trimmed by 2 bases and V by 5 bases; bases with no gene match: 6. The germline gives CDR1 SGHTA, CDR2 FQGNSA. The CDR3 protein is CASSRDRGSAYEQYF. The DNA read from the CDR3 is TGTGCCAGCAGCCGGGACAGGGGTTCGGCCTACGAG.

In its sample, this clone was seen many times. CDR3: CSAGPTGIGPKLFF. The covered CDR3 bases are TGCAGTGCTGGCCCGACAGGGATAGGCCCAAAA. The chain uses TRBV20-1 and TRBJ1-4; 7 nucleotides align to TRBD1. The read halts 3 residues ahead of the CDR3 end, with the missing end drawn from the germline J gene. Trimming cost V 5 bases and J 10 bases; bases outside gene matches: 13. Germline CDR1 DFQATT, CDR2 SNEGSKA (reference sequence). The CDR3 is made up of 14 amino acids.

This clone appeared many times. The read ends 3 residues early relative to the CDR3; the germline J gene fills the gap. The chain couples TRBV5-1 to TRBJ2-7; the match to TRBD2 covers 9 bases. The germline CDR1 and CDR2 sequences are SGHRS and YFSETQ. This CDR3 has 15 residues. J lost 1 base, V lost 0 bases, and 2 bases had no gene match. This CDR3 is CASSLGAGGSYEQYF. CDR3 bases read: TGCGCCAGCAGCTTGGGGGCGGGAGGGTCCTACGAG.

In its sample, this clone was seen many times. The read gets to within 3 residues of the CDR3 end, and the germline J gene fills in the rest. The rearrangement uses TRBV14 and TRBJ1-2, with D possibly being TRBD1 (6 bases). Germline assignment: CDR1 SGHDN and CDR2 FVKESK. Deletions cut 0 bases from V and 4 bases from J, with 15 bases between. CDR3 size: 16 residues. This CDR3 is CASSQDLATGLYGYTF. The part of the CDR3 DNA that was read is TGTGCCAGCAGCCAAGATTTGGCGACAGGCCTCTATGGC.

At least ten counts were recorded for this clone. The CDR3 extends 3 residues past the end of the read, so its final part is completed from the germline J gene. The chain recombines TRBV7-9 with TRBJ1-1, with no clear D. Germline-derived CDR1 and CDR2 are SEHNR and FQNEAQ (reference sequence). Trimming pared 8 bases from V and 3 bases from J, leaving 10 bases between. CDR3 length: 12 amino acids. CDR3 amino acids: CASESRDTEAFF. The part of the CDR3 DNA that was read is TGTGCCAGCGAATCGAGGGACACTGAA.

This clone was observed at least ten times. The CDR3 end is not reached by the read, which stops 3 residues before it; the germline J gene fills it in. The chain uses TRBV29-1 and TRBJ1-2; 7 positions agree with TRBD1. CDR3 length: 13 residues. Trimming removed 1 base from V and 5 bases from J; junction bases left unmatched: 4. CDR1 and CDR2 (germline): SQVTM, ANQGSEA. Partial CDR3 DNA: TGCAGCGTTGAAGCTGGACAGGCTTATGGC. It yields the protein CSVEAGQAYG. The entire CDR3 is CSVEAGQAYGYTF.

This clone was detected only a few times. The CDR3 goes on 3 residues after the read ends, and that part is filled in from the germline J gene. The rearrangement uses TRBV7-9 and TRBJ2-3; the match to TRBD2 covers 7 bases. The germline V gene has CDR1 SEHNR and CDR2 FQNEAQ (reference sequence). The CDR3 runs 14 residues. The V gene end was trimmed by 8 bases and the J gene end by 4 bases; junction bases not matched to a gene: 9. CDR3 loop: CASRGGRDADTQYF. The CDR3 bases that were read are TGTGCCAGCCGGGGAGGGAGAGATGCAGATACG.

This clone was counted many times. The CDR3 extends 3 residues past the end of the read, so its final part is completed from the germline J gene. The rearrangement links TRBV20-1 to TRBJ2-2; 8 bases align to TRBD2. Germline-derived CDR1 and CDR2 are DFQATT and SNEGSKA (reference sequence). CDR3 length: 18 amino acids. With V trimmed by 1 base and J by 0 bases, 10 bases remained unmatched. CDR3 protein: CSARGAWAGGANTGELFF. The part of the CDR3 DNA that was read is TGCAGTGCTAGAGGGGCCTGGGCGGGAGGCGCGAACACCGGGGAG.

Comment on this clone: From the germline J gene comes the end of the CDR3, since the read stops 3 residues before it. This chain links TRBV6-4 with TRBJ2-2, with no clear D. The CDR3 runs to 14 residues. From germline, CDR1 is MRHNA and CDR2 SNTAGT. Trimming shortened V by 5 bases and J by 4 bases, and 11 bases separated the two germline ends. CDR3 DNA, as far as it was read: TGTGCCAGCAGTAGCAGGCATTCCACCGGGGAG. Translating it yields CASSSRHSTGE. In full, the CDR3 reads CASSSRHSTGELFF.

This clone was observed many times. The read comes to an end 3 residues before the CDR3 does, leaving the germline J gene to fill in the end. V usage is TRBV4-2 and J usage is TRBJ2-3; the match to TRBD2 covers 8 bases. Germline CDR1 reads LGHNA; CDR2 reads YNFKEQ. V lost 0 bases to trimming and J lost 0 bases; unmatched junction nucleotides: 2. This CDR3 has 16 residues. CDR3 amino acids: CASSQDPSGSTDTQYF. The CDR3 bases that were read are TGTGCCAGCAGCCAAGACCCTAGCGGGAGCACAGATACG.

About this clone itself: The read terminates 3 residues ahead of where the CDR3 ends, so the germline J gene completes it. J is TRBJ2-3 and V is TRBV5-1; 10 nucleotides agree with TRBD2. The CDR3 covers 16 residues. V was pared by 3 bases and J by 6 bases, with 10 bases of the junction left unmatched. The germline V gene has CDR1 SGHRS and CDR2 YFSETQ. CDR3 residues: CASSSGTSAWADTQYF. The part of the CDR3 DNA that was read is TGCGCCAGCAGCTCCGGGACTAGCGCCTGGGCCGATACG.

This clone showed up many times. The read ends 3 residues shy of where the CDR3 ends; the end is completed using the germline J gene. This chain joins TRBV19 and TRBJ2-4; 9 positions agree with TRBD1. From germline, CDR1 is LNHDA and CDR2 SQIVND (reference sequence). V was pared by 5 bases and J by 7 bases, with 12 bases of the junction left unmatched. There are 16 residues in the CDR3. The sequenced CDR3 bases are TGTGCCAGTAGTTTCCCCGGACAGGGGAGGATGAACATT. It translates to CASSFPGQGRMNI. The CDR3 in its entirety is CASSFPGQGRMNIQYF.

This clone was counted many times. The read ends 3 residues early relative to the CDR3; the germline J gene fills the gap. The rearrangement links TRBV18 to TRBJ1-1; D ambiguous. Between the trimmed V and J ends, which lost 9 bases and 1 base, there was a span of 9 bases. The CDR3 contains 12 residues. Looked up from germline, CDR1 is KGHSH and CDR2 is LQKENI. CDR3 sequence: CASMRANTEAFF. The CDR3 bases that were read are TGTGCCAGTATGAGGGCGAACACTGAA.

This clone was recorded many times. The read ends 3 residues shy of where the CDR3 ends; the end is completed using the germline J gene. This sequence joins TRBV6-1 and TRBJ2-1, with 10 bases identical to TRBD2. This CDR3 has 14 residues. Germline values: CDR1 MNHNS, CDR2 SASEGT. V dropped 1 base and J dropped 9; count of bases not matched to a gene: 3. The CDR3 reads CASSEEIAGGEQFF. CDR3 bases read: TGTGCCAGCAGTGAAGAGATAGCGGGAGGTGAG.

This clone was recorded a few times. From the germline J gene comes the end of the CDR3, since the read stops 3 residues before it. The chain combines TRBV19 with TRBJ2-5; 8 bases fit TRBD2. Trimming at V came to 3 bases and at J to 4 bases, leaving 7 bases not matched to a gene. This CDR3 comprises 15 residues. CDR1 is LNHDA, CDR2 SQIVND, per germline (reference sequence). The CDR3 loop reads CASSIRWTSTETQYF. CDR3 bases read: TGTGCCAGTAGTATCCGATGGACTAGCACAGAGACC.

This clone was seen repeatedly, ten times or more. The sequence runs out 3 residues before the end of the CDR3; the remainder is reconstructed from the germline J gene. The chain has TRBV12-3 or TRBV12-4 and TRBJ2-3, with 10 bases aligning to TRBD1. CDR3 size: 15 residues. The CDR3 DNA, read in part, is TGTGCCAGCAGTTTAGCCGGGACAGGGGTGAAAACG. This codes for CASSLAGTGVKT. The CDR3 in its entirety is CASSLAGTGVKTQYF.

This clone was detected ten times or more. The CDR3 is cut off 3 residues early in the read; its end comes from the germline J gene. V gene TRBV4-1 combines with J gene TRBJ2-1; 9 bases fit TRBD2. J gave up 7 bases and V 4 bases, and 17 bases lay outside the gene matches. CDR1 MGHRA and CDR2 YSYEKL come from the germline V gene. The CDR3 runs 18 residues. CDR3 bases read: TGCGCCAGCAGCCTAATACGGGCGGAAGCGGGAGGAGTAAATGAG. It codes for CASSLIRAEAGGVNE. The entire CDR3 protein reads CASSLIRAEAGGVNEQFF.

In this sample, this clone turned up many times. The observed sequence ends 3 residues before the CDR3 terminus, with the missing tail filled in from the germline J gene. The chain is built from TRBV18 and TRBJ2-3; D perhaps matches TRBD2 (5 bases). V lost 3 bases, J lost 2 bases, and 12 bases lay in between. The CDR3 totals 15 residues. Per germline, CDR1 KGHSH and CDR2 LQKENI. The CDR3 is CASSPIGSATDTQYF. The CDR3 DNA, read in part, is TGTGCCAGCTCACCCATAGGTAGCGCCACAGATACG.

This clone was seen a few times. The read falls 3 residues short of the CDR3 end, and the missing part is taken from the germline J gene. The gene calls are TRBV10-2 and TRBJ2-3; 7 nucleotides align to TRBD1. The CDR3 spans 14 residues. Germline-derived CDR1 and CDR2 are WSHSY and SAAADI. The V gene end was trimmed by 2 bases and the J gene end by 5 bases; junction bases not matched to a gene: 4. Here the CDR3 reads CASSEPGDRDTQYF. Incomplete CDR3 DNA: TGCGCCAGCAGTGAGCCAGGGGACAGAGATACG.

This clone was detected ten times or more. From the germline J gene comes the end of the CDR3, since the read stops 3 residues before it. This sequence joins TRBV6-1 and TRBJ1-1; TRBD1 might be the D (5 bases). The V gene's germline CDR1 is MNHNS and CDR2 SASEGT. V lost 4 bases and J 5 bases, leaving 17 bases between the germline ends. The CDR3 is 15 residues long. The chain's CDR3 is CASSGPGGARTEAFF. The sequenced part of the CDR3 DNA is TGTGCCAGCAGTGGTCCTGGAGGGGCGCGAACTGAA.

Many counts were recorded for this clone. The CDR3 goes on 3 residues after the read ends, and that part is filled in from the germline J gene. The chain recombines TRBV7-9 with TRBJ1-2; the match to TRBD1 covers 8 bases. This CDR3 is 14 amino acids long. CDR1 is SEHNR, CDR2 FQNEAQ, per germline (reference sequence). After removal of 2 bases from V and 5 bases from J, the junction contained 4 bases not matched to a gene. The CDR3 DNA, read in part, is TGTGCCAGCAGCTTAAAAGGGACAGGATATGGC. Protein sequence: CASSLKGTGYG. The whole CDR3 region reads CASSLKGTGYGYTF.

This clone was picked up many times. At one of its ends the junction is not consistent with the germline gene, which may arise from a read error. The missing CDR3 end, 3 residues past where the read stops, is filled in from the germline J gene. The J gene is TRBJ2-2, the V gene TRBV5-4, with TRBD1 as a possible D gene (5 bases). The CDR3 totals 14 residues. Germline assignment: CDR1 SGHNT and CDR2 YYREEE (reference sequence). The sequenced part of the CDR3 DNA is TGTGCCAGCAGCTTGGGACAGAACCCCGGGGAG. Its protein product is CASSLGQNPGE. The CDR3, in full, reads CASSLGQNPGELFF. Full variable domain (remainder filled in from reference TRBV5-4 and TRBJ2-2): ETGVTQSPTHLIKTRGQQVTLRCSSQSGHNTVSWYQQALGQGPQFIFQYYREEENGRGNFPPRFSGLQFPNYSSELNVNALELDDSALYLCASSLGQNPGELFFGEGSRLTVL.

CDR3 bases read: TGTGCCAGCAGCTTAGAACGGGGGGTGACCGAG. Translation: CASSLERGVTE. The complete CDR3 sequence is CASSLERGVTEQYF. This chain uses TRBV11-2 with TRBJ2-7, with 7 bases identical to TRBD2. Sequencing ends 3 residues short of the CDR3 end; the germline J gene provides the rest. Per the germline V gene, CDR1 is SGHAT and CDR2 is FQNNGV. J lost 6 bases, V lost 0 bases, and 5 bases had no gene match. The CDR3 is 14 amino acids.